The T cell receptor beta chain described here comes from a study of OX40 agonist ivuxolimab in advanced cancers. Study results and limitations: The specificity for antigen of the expanded peripheral T cells was not determined. Compared with CD4+, CD8+ T cells on average had more expanded clones.

The V end lost 0 bases, the J end lost 10 bases, and 11 bases lay between the germline ends. Germline V gene lookup returns CDR1 SGHRS and CDR2 YFSETQ. CDR3 length: 13 residues. TCRdb's table, derived via immunoSEQ multiplex PCR, lists solely in-frame clones and lacks some. The sample contains 100,000 or so clones, 70% to 85% of which appear only once. Patients who had autoimmune disease history or got systemic immunosuppression were left out. Comment on this clone: The antigen remains unidentified.

This clonotype originated in an adult with an advanced solid tumor such as melanoma, head and neck, liver or kidney cancer. Specimen: CD4+ or CD8+ T cells sorted from blood, collected in a trial of the OX40 agonist ivuxolimab. The chain combines TRBV5-1 with TRBJ2-1, with D tentatively TRBD1 or TRBD2 (6 bases each). The CDR3 nucleotides are TGCGCCAGCAGCTTGGCGGGGGCTTGGGAGCAGTTCTTC. This gives the protein CASSLAGAWEQFF. The variable domain in full, completed from reference TRBV5-1 and TRBJ2-1, reads KAGVTQTPRYLIKTRGQQVTLSCSPISGHRSVSWYQQTPGQGLQFLFEYFSETQRNKGNFPGRFSGRQFSNSRSEMNVSTLELGDSALYLCASSLAGAWEQFFGPGTRLTVL.